The sequence of this T cell receptor beta chain was determined in a study of T-cell memory formation after mild COVID-19. TCRdb reanalysed the 5' RACE reads using MiXCR and keeps one entry per CDR3 protein. In the table there are fewer than 250,000 distinct CDR3 sequences, 18% of which are singletons. The CDR3 is made up of 14 amino acids. V was pared by 3 bases and J by 4 bases, with 12 bases between. Sequenced input: PBMCs or a T cell subset sorted from them (not recorded which). This TCR derives from an adult woman who had mild COVID-19 (a few samples of this study predate the infection). Cell type and time point are not known. The V call is TRBV12-3 or TRBV12-4, the J call TRBJ1-2; D uncertain. The CDR3 DNA is TGTGCCAGCAGTTTCTCAGGAGAAGGCTATGGCTACACCTTC. Encoded protein: CASSFSGEGYGYTF.